A selection of T cell receptor beta chains follows, all from one sample in a study of blood T cell repertoires in COVID-19. Repertoires were generated with immunoSEQ multiplex PCR, while TCRdb's copy carries only in-frame clones and drops some. Found here are fewer than 120,000 clones, around 90% of them singletons; the top ten hold 4.8%. The source material was peripheral blood. These receptors were obtained from a human donor in a cohort sampled during active COVID-19. Both conserved end residues are part of each CDR3. Fields, in order: D gene, J gene, clone size, V gene, CDR3 DNA, CDR3 protein. The D gene is left open where the match is weak. The listing skips clone size in some rows; elsewhere it reads once, few, many or a size class.

>NA|TRBJ2-3|NA|TRBV11-3
TGTGCCAGCAGCTTAGGAGAAAATACGCAGTATTTT
CASSLGENTQYF
>TRBD2|TRBJ2-3|once|TRBV7-3
TGTGCCAGCAGTCCTGGGACTAGCGGGAGGCTCGGGGGTACGCAGTATTTT
CASSPGTSGRLGGTQYF
>NA|TRBJ1-1|NA|TRBV6-6
TGTGCCAGCAGTTACTCGAGGCAGAGTGAAGCTTTCTTT
CASSYSRQSEAFF
>TRBD1|TRBJ2-1|once|TRBV7-6
TGTGCCAGCAGCTTCCGGACAGGGGACCATGAGCAGTTCTTC
CASSFRTGDHEQFF
>NA|TRBJ2-1|NA|TRBV12-3/TRBV12-4
TGTGCCAGCAGCCAGGGCACCTACAATGAGCAGTTCTTC
CASSQGTYNEQFF
>TRBD1|TRBJ1-3|NA|TRBV18
TGTGCCAGCTCCTTGACAGGGACTCCTAATTCGGCTGGAAACACCATATATTTT
CASSLTGTPNSAGNTIYF
>NA|TRBJ2-1|NA|TRBV5-1
TGCGCCAGCAGCCCAATTTCTGACGGGGGCTACAATGAGCAGTTCTTC
CASSPISDGGYNEQFF
>NA|TRBJ1-1|once|TRBV7-9
TGTGCCAGCAGCTTTTCTTCAGGGTTGAACACTGAAGCTTTCTTT
CASSFSSGLNTEAFF
>TRBD2|TRBJ2-1|NA|TRBV19
TGTGCCAGTAGTGGACCTAGCGGGGGGTCCAATGAGCAGTTCTTC
CASSGPSGGSNEQFF
>NA|TRBJ1-6|NA|TRBV9
TGTGCCAGCAGCACTGATCCGGTTGCTAATTCACCCCTCCACTTT
CASSTDPVANSPLHF
>TRBD1|TRBJ2-7|NA|TRBV5-6
TGTGCCAGCAGCTTGGACCCGGGACAGGGGTTCTACGAGCAGTACTTC
CASSLDPGQGFYEQYF
>TRBD1|TRBJ2-7|NA|TRBV28
TGTGCCAGCAGTCCGAGACAGGGTATACGCTACGAGCAGTACTTC
CASSPRQGIRYEQYF
>TRBD1|TRBJ2-3|NA|TRBV2
TGTGCCAGCAAGGAACGTAGTACAGGGGGCATGAATACGCAGTATTTT
CASKERSTGGMNTQYF
>TRBD1|TRBJ1-4|NA|TRBV4-2
TGTGCCAGCAGCCCAGCAGGGGGCATAGGAGAAAAACTGTTTTTT
CASSPAGGIGEKLFF
>TRBD2|TRBJ2-7|NA|TRBV3-1/TRBV3-2
TGTGCCAGCAGCCAAGCCTCTCTCCTAGCGGGAGCCTTCTACGAGCAGTACTTC
CASSQASLLAGAFYEQYF
>NA|TRBJ1-1|NA|TRBV28
TGTGCCAGCAGACCCCGAAGGTCCAGGGGGAACACTGAAGCTTTCTTT
CASRPRRSRGNTEAFF
>NA|TRBJ1-1|NA|TRBV6-5
TGTGCCAGCAGTTACTCGATCAGAAACACTGAAGCTTTCTTT
CASSYSIRNTEAFF
>TRBD1|TRBJ1-2|NA|TRBV28
TGTGCCAGCAGACTAAAGGCTACCTGGACAGGGATTAACTATGGCTACACCTTC
CASRLKATWTGINYGYTF
>TRBD1|TRBJ2-2|NA|TRBV9
TGTGCCAGCAGCGTCGAGACAGGGGGGTCCGGGGAGCTGTTTTTT
CASSVETGGSGELFF
>TRBD1|TRBJ2-7|NA|TRBV12-5
TGTGCTAGTGGTCCGGGACAGGGGAAGAACGAGCAGTACTTC
CASGPGQGKNEQYF
>NA|TRBJ2-7|NA|TRBV7-7
TGTGCTAGCAGCACCGGACCCGGGGGATCCTACGAGCAGTACTTC
CASSTGPGGSYEQYF
>TRBD2|TRBJ2-7|NA|TRBV6-5
TGTGCCAGCAGACTAGCGGAGGTGGTGTACTTC
CASRLAEVVYF
>TRBD1|TRBJ2-3|NA|TRBV12-3/TRBV12-4
TGTGCCAGCAGCAAACTGGACAGGGAAACGCAGTATTTT
CASSKLDRETQYF
>NA|TRBJ2-7|NA|TRBV12-2
TGTGCAAGTCGCCCCCGGGGTAGCGGGAGTTCCTACGAGCAGTACTTC
CASRPRGSGSSYEQYF
>TRBD2|TRBJ2-1|NA|TRBV3-1/TRBV3-2
TGTGCCAGCAGCCATACTAGCGGGGCCTACAATGAGCAGTTCTTC
CASSHTSGAYNEQFF
>TRBD1|TRBJ2-2|NA|TRBV5-6
TGTGCCAGCAGCCTACCCACAGGGGGCACCGGGGAGCTGTTTTTT
CASSLPTGGTGELFF
>NA|TRBJ2-2|NA|TRBV5-1
TGCGCCAGCAGCTTGGAGGGCGGGGGACAGAACACCGGGGAGCTGTTTTTT
CASSLEGGGQNTGELFF
>NA|TRBJ2-5|NA|TRBV18
TGTGCCAGCTCACGAACTGCCCCAGAGACCCAGTACTTC
CASSRTAPETQYF
>TRBD2|TRBJ2-1|NA|TRBV4-2
TGTGCCAGCAGCCAAGATACTAGCGGTTATTACAATGAGCAGTTCTTC
CASSQDTSGYYNEQFF
>TRBD2|TRBJ2-3|NA|TRBV7-2
TGTGCCAGCAGCTTAACTGGACTAGCGGGGGATACGCAGTATTTT
CASSLTGLAGDTQYF
>TRBD2|TRBJ2-4|NA|TRBV28
TGTGCCAGCATCTCCGGACTAGCGGGAGGGGCCAAAAACATTCAGTACTTC
CASISGLAGGAKNIQYF
>TRBD1|TRBJ1-2|NA|TRBV19
TGTGCCAGTAGTAGACGGGCCGGGACAGGGGGTGTTGGCTACACCTTC
CASSRRAGTGGVGYTF
>TRBD2|TRBJ2-1|NA|TRBV9
TGTGCCAGCAGCGTAGATGCGGGGGAGCCCTACAATGAGCAGTTCTTC
CASSVDAGEPYNEQFF